The 14 T cell receptor beta chains below were found in one sample sequenced in a study of control samples from healthy donors and cancer patients (dated by TCRdb to 2020 to 2022). Receptor libraries were prepared by the immunoSEQ multiplex PCR assay. This is the immuneACCESS table as TCRdb keeps it, with only in-frame sequences that have V and J called. A part of the clones is gone; compared with another copy, unresolved V genes explain less than half, and the rest is unexplained. The sample includes about 140,000 clones, with around 90% observed a single time. The top ten clones comprise around 11% of the sample. The sequenced sample consisted of blood. Every receptor here comes from a man younger than 45 in good health.

The chain joins TRBV24-1 to TRBJ1-5; D not resolved. CDR3 length: 14 residues. Trimming shortened V by 9 bases and J by 1 base, and 12 bases separated the two germline ends. Per the germline V gene, CDR1 is KGHDR and CDR2 is SFDVKD. In nucleotides, the CDR3 is TGTGCCACCGGAGCGACTGGAAGCAATCAGCCCCAGCATTTT. Translating gives CATGATGSNQPQHF.

The gene calls are TRBV5-4 and TRBJ1-2, with a tentative D call TRBD1 (5 bases). Trimming removed 0 bases from V and 4 bases from J, with 19 bases in between. The CDR3 contains 17 residues. Germline V gives CDR1 SGHNT, CDR2 YYREEE (reference sequence). In DNA, the CDR3 is TGTGCCAGCAGCTTGGCCAGCAGTCAGGGACGAGGCTATGGCTACACCTTC. This encodes CASSLASSQGRGYGYTF.

The chain links TRBV27 to TRBJ2-7; no definite D call. Germline V gene data show CDR1 as MNHEY and CDR2 as SMNVEV (reference sequence). The ends were cut back, 3 bases at V and 1 base at J, with 10 bases in the middle. The CDR3 totals 14 residues. The CDR3: CASSFQDGSYEQYF. For the CDR3, the DNA is TGTGCCAGCAGTTTCCAAGACGGATCCTACGAGCAGTACTTC.

This chain uses TRBV7-6 with TRBJ1-3; D is undetermined. Trimming took 1 base from V and 4 from J, leaving 5 bases between them. The length of the CDR3 is 13 residues. The germline V gene has CDR1 SGHVS and CDR2 FNYEAQ. The CDR3 sequence: CASSLVSGNTIYF. Here the CDR3 DNA reads TGTGCCAGCAGCTTAGTCAGCGGAAACACCATATATTTT. The whole variable domain, filled in from reference TRBV7-6 and TRBJ1-3, reads GAGVSQSPRYKVTKRGQDVALRCDPISGHVSLYWYRQALGQGPEFLTYFNYEAQQDKSGLPNDRFSAERPEGSISTLTIQRTEQRDSAMYRCASSLVSGNTIYFGEGSWLTVV.

The J gene is TRBJ1-5, the V gene TRBV12-3 or TRBV12-4; D might be TRBD1 (6 bases). This CDR3 has 13 amino acids. Trimming took off 3 bases at V and 7 bases at J, with 10 bases between the two ends. The chain's CDR3 is CASSFGGGQPQHF. The CDR3 bases are TGTGCCAGCAGTTTTGGAGGGGGACAGCCCCAGCATTTT.

The chain combines TRBV19 with TRBJ2-3; 7 positions agree with TRBD2. V lost 5 bases and J lost 2; bases outside the gene matches: 16. Germline V gives CDR1 LNHDA, CDR2 SQIVND (reference sequence). The CDR3 runs 18 residues. CDR3 sequence reads: CASSPHRRAGRATDTQYF. CDR3 nucleotides: TGTGCCAGTAGTCCACACCGTCGGGCGGGGAGGGCCACAGATACGCAGTATTTT.

V and J are TRBV30 and TRBJ1-1; TRBD1 aligns across 10 bases. The CDR3 runs to 15 residues. V lost 2 bases, J lost 1 base, and 4 bases stayed unmatched. Germline CDR1 GTSNPN, CDR2 SVGIG (reference sequence). CDR3 protein: CAWSRQGAGNTEAFF. In DNA form, the CDR3 reads TGTGCCTGGAGTCGACAGGGGGCCGGGAACACTGAAGCTTTCTTT.

The chain employs TRBV7-2 and TRBJ2-7, with TRBD2 matching over 8 bases. V lost 6 bases to trimming and J lost 2 bases; unmatched junction nucleotides: 6. The CDR3 spans 14 residues. The germline V gene has CDR1 SGHTA and CDR2 FQGNSA. The DNA of the CDR3 is TGTGCCAGCAGGAGGGGTAGCGGGACCTACGAGCAGTACTTC. This codes for CASRRGSGTYEQYF.

The chain carries TRBV6-6 and TRBJ1-3, with D tentatively TRBD1 (6 bases). The V and J ends lost 4 bases and 0 bases respectively, with 10 bases between them. CDR1 and CDR2 from the germline V gene are MNHNY and SVGAGI (reference sequence). CDR3 length: 15 residues. CDR3 in amino acids: CASSSSGASGNTIYF. As DNA, the CDR3 is TGTGCCAGCAGTTCATCAGGGGCCTCTGGAAACACCATATATTTT.

This clone has only a few counts. The V gene is TRBV2, the J gene TRBJ2-1, with a possible D match to TRBD2 (6 bases). Germline-derived CDR1 and CDR2 are SNHLY and FYNNEI. The CDR3 is 13 residues long. Trimming left V 4 bases short and J 3 bases short, with 7 bases between. The CDR3 spells CASSGRGYNEQFF. In DNA form, the CDR3 reads TGTGCCAGCAGTGGGCGGGGCTACAATGAGCAGTTCTTC.

The chain links TRBV6-5 to TRBJ2-3, with 7 bases fitting TRBD2. CDR1 is MNHEY, CDR2 SVGAGI, per germline. Losses at the gene ends were 6 bases for V and 1 base for J; bases not matched to a gene: 1. The CDR3 runs 13 residues. In DNA form, the CDR3 reads TGTGCCAGCAGGGCGGGAGGCACAGATACGCAGTATTTT. Translation: CASRAGGTDTQYF.

This clone has just one count. This chain connects TRBV30 to TRBJ1-4, with 9 bases identical to TRBD1. CDR1 GTSNPN and CDR2 SVGIG come from the germline V gene (reference sequence). The CDR3 covers 14 residues. The V segment lost 5 bases and the J segment 6 bases; nucleotides outside the gene matches: 7. Written as DNA, the CDR3 is TGTGCCTGGGCGCTACAGGGGGCTGATGAAAAACTGTTTTTT. Translated: CAWALQGADEKLFF.

The genes are TRBV6-2 or TRBV6-3 and TRBJ2-2; 8 positions agree with TRBD2. Germline assignment: CDR1 MNHEY and CDR2 SVGEGT. The CDR3 spans 16 residues. V lost 4 bases, J lost 8 bases, and 12 bases stayed unmatched. The CDR3: CASSSKVSGRGGELFF. In DNA form, the CDR3 reads TGTGCCAGCAGTTCGAAGGTAAGCGGGAGAGGTGGGGAGCTGTTTTTT.

This sequence joins TRBV11-3 and TRBJ2-1, with 13 bases identical to TRBD2. Per germline, CDR1 SGHNT and CDR2 YENEEA. There are 16 residues in the CDR3. With V trimmed by 5 bases and J by 8 bases, 9 bases remained unmatched. In nucleotides, the CDR3 is TGTGCCAGCAGCCCCGGACTAGCGGGAGTCCGGGATGAGCAGTTCTTC. Translation: CASSPGLAGVRDEQFF.